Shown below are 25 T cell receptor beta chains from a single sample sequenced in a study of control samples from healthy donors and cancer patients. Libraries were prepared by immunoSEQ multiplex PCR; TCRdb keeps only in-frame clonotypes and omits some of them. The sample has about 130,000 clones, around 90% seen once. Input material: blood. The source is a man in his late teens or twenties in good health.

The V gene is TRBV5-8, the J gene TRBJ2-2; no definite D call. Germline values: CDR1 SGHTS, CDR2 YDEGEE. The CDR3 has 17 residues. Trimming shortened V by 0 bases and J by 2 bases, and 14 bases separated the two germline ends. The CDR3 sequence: CASSLVGSSSNTGELFF. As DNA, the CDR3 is TGTGCCAGCAGCTTGGTCGGCTCCTCATCTAACACCGGGGAGCTGTTTTTT.

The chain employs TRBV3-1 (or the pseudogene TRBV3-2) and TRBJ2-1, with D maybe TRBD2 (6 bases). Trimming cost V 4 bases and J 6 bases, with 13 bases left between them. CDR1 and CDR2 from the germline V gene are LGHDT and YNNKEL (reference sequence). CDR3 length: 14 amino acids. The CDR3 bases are TGTGCCAGCAGCCTACCGGGACTCCCCAATGAGCAGTTCTTC. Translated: CASSLPGLPNEQFF.

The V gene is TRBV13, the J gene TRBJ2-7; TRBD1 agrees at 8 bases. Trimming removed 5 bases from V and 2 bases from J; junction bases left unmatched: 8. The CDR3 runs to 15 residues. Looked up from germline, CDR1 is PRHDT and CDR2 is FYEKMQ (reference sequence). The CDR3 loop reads CASSPRTGRPYEQYF. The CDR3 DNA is TGTGCCAGCAGCCCAAGGACAGGGCGCCCCTACGAGCAGTACTTC.

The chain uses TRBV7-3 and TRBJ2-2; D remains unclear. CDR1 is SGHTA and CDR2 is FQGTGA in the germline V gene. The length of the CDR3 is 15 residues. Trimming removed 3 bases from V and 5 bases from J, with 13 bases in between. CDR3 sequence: CASSFGRAGTGELFF. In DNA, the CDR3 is TGTGCCAGCAGCTTTGGACGTGCTGGGACCGGGGAGCTGTTTTTT.

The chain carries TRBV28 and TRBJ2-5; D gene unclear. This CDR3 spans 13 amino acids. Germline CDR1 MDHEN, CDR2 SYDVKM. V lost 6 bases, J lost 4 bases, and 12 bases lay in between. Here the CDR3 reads CASRALSRETQYF. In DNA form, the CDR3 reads TGTGCCAGCAGGGCTCTCTCCCGAGAGACCCAGTACTTC. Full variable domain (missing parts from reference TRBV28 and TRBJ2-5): DVKVTQSSRYLVKRTGEKVFLECVQDMDHENMFWYRQDPGLGLRLIYFSYDVKMKEKGDIPEGYSVSREKKERFSLILESASTNQTSMYLCASRALSRETQYFGPGTRLLVL.

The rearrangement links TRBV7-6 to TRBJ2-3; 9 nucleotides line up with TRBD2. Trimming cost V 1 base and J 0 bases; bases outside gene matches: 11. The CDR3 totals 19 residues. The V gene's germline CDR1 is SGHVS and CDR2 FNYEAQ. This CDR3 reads CASSLGLAGTSTSTDTQYF. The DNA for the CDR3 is TGTGCCAGCAGCTTAGGTCTAGCGGGAACAAGCACAAGCACAGATACGCAGTATTTT.

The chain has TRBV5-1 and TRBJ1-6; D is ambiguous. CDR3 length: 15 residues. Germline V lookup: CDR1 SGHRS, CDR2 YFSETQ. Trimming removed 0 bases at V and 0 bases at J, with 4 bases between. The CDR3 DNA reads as TGCGCCAGCAGCTTGGAGAGCTCCTATAATTCACCCCTCCACTTT. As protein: CASSLESSYNSPLHF.

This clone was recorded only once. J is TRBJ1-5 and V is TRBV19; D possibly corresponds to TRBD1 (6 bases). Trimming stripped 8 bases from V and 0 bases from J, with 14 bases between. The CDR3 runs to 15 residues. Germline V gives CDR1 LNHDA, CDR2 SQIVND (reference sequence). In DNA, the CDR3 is TGTGCCAGTGAAGGGGGGTATATTAGCAATCAGCCCCAGCATTTT. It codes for CASEGGYISNQPQHF. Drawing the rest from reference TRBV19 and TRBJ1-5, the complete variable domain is DGGITQSPKYLFRKEGQNVTLSCEQNLNHDAMYWYRQDPGQGLRLIYYSQIVNDFQKGDIAEGYSVSREKKESFPLTVTSAQKNPTAFYLCASEGGYISNQPQHFGDGTRLSIL.

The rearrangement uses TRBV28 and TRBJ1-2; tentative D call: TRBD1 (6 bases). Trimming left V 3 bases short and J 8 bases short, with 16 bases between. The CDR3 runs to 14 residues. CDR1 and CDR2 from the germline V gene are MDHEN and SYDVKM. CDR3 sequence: CASSLGSGQTGYTF. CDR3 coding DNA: TGTGCCAGCAGTTTGGGTTCCGGACAGACCGGCTACACCTTC.

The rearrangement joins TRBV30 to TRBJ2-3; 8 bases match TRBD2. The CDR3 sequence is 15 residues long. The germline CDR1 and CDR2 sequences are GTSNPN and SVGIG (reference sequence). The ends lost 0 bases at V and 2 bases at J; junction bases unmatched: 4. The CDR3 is CAWSVRGGVTDTQYF. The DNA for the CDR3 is TGTGCCTGGAGTGTACGGGGGGGGGTCACAGATACGCAGTATTTT.

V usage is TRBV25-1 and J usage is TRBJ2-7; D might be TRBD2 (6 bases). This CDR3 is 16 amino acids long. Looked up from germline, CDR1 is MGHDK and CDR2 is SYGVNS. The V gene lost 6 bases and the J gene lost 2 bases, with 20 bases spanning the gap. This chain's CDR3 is CASSPVAGLGPYEQYF. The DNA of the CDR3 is TGTGCCAGCAGCCCGGTGGCGGGGTTAGGGCCCTACGAGCAGTACTTC.

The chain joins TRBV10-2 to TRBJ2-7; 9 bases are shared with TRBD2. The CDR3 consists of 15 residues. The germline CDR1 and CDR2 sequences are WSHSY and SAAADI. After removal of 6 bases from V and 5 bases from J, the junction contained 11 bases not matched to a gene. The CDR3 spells CASRELLAGMDEQYF. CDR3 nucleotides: TGCGCCAGCAGGGAACTACTAGCGGGTATGGACGAGCAGTACTTC.

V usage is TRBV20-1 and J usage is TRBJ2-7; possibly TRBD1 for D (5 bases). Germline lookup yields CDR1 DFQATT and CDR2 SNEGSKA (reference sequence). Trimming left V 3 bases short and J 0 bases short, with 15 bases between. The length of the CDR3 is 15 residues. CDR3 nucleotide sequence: TGCAGTGCTAGTTCAGGTGCAGGGATCTCCTACGAGCAGTACTTC. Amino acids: CSASSGAGISYEQYF.

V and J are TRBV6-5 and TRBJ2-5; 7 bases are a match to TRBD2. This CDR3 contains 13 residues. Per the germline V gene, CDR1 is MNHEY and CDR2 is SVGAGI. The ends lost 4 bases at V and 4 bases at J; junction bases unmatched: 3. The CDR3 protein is CASSFREGETQYF. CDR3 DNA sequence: TGTGCCAGCAGTTTCAGGGAGGGAGAGACCCAGTACTTC.

The CDR3 DNA reads TGTGCCAGTAGACAGGACGCAACGAACACTGAAGCTTTCTTT. The encoded protein is CASRQDATNTEAFF. The V call is TRBV19, the J call TRBJ1-1; a possible D gene is TRBD1 (5 bases). The CDR3 consists of 14 residues. V was clipped by 6 bases and J by 1 base, with 12 bases between them. Germline CDR1 is LNHDA and CDR2 is SQIVND (reference sequence).

The CDR3 here is CATRSDRRPSLQETQYF. CDR3 nucleotide sequence: TGTGCCACCAGGTCCGACAGGCGGCCGTCGTTACAAGAGACCCAGTACTTC. The chain has TRBV15 and TRBJ2-5, with a weak D call TRBD1 (6 bases). The CDR3 is made up of 17 amino acids. The germline gives CDR1 LNHNV, CDR2 YYDKDF (reference sequence). V was shortened by 6 bases and J by 2 bases, with 22 bases between the two germline ends.

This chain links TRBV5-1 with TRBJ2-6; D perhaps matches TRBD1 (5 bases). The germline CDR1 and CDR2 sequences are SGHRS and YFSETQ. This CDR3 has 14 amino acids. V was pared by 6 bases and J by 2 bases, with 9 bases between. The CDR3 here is CASTREAGANVLTF. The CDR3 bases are TGCGCCAGCACCAGGGAAGCTGGGGCCAACGTCCTGACTTTC. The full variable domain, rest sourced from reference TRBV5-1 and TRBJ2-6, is KAGVTQTPRYLIKTRGQQVTLSCSPISGHRSVSWYQQTPGQGLQFLFEYFSETQRNKGNFPGRFSGRQFSNSRSEMNVSTLELGDSALYLCASTREAGANVLTFGAGSRLTVL.

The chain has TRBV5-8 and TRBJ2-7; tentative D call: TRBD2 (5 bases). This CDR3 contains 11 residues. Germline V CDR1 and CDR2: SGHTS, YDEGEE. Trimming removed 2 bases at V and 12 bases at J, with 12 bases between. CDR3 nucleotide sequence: TGTGCCAGCAGCTTTGAGGGAAACCCGTACGTC. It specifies CASSFEGNPYV.

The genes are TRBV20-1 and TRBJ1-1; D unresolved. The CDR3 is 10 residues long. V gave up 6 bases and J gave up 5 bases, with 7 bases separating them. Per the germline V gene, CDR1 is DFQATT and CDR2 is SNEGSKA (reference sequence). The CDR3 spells CSAGFTEAFF. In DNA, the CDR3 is TGCAGTGCAGGGTTTACTGAAGCTTTCTTT.

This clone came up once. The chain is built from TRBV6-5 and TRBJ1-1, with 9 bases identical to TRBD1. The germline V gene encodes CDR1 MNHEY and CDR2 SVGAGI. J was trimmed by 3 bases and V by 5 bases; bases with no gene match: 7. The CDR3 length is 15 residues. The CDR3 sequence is CASSLGQGGYTEAFF. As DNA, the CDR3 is TGTGCCAGCAGTCTGGGACAGGGAGGGTACACTGAAGCTTTCTTT.

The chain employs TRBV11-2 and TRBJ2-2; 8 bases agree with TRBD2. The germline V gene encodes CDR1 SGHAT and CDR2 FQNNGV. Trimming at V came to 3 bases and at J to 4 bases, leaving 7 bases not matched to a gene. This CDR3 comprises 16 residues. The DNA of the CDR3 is TGTGCCAGCAGCTTTCTAGTAGCGGGGCCCACCGGGGAGCTGTTTTTT. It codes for CASSFLVAGPTGELFF.

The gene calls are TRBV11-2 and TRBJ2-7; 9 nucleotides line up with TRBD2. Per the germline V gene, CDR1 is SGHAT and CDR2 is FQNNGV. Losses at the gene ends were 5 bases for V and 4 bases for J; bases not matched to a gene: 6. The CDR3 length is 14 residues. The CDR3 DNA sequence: TGTGCCAGCAGCCCGACGAGCGGGGGGTACGAGCAGTACTTC. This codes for CASSPTSGGYEQYF.

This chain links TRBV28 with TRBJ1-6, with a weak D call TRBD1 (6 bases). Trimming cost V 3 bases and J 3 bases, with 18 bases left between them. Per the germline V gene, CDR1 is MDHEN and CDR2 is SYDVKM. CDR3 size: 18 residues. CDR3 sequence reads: CASSFGEYRDFYNSPLHF. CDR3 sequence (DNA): TGTGCCAGCAGTTTTGGAGAGTACAGGGACTTCTATAATTCACCCCTCCACTTT.

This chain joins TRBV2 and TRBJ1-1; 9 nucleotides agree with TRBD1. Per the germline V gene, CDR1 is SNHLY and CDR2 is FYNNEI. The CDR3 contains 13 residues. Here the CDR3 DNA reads TGTGTGGCCCGGACAGGGGTGATGGCTGAAGCTTTCTTT. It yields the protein CVARTGVMAEAFF.

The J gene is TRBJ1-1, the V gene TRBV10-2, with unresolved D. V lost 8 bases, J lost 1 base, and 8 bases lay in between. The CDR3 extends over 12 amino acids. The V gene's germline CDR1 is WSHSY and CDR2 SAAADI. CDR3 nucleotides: TGCGCCAGCGTGGCAGAGAACACTGAAGCTTTCTTT. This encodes CASVAENTEAFF.